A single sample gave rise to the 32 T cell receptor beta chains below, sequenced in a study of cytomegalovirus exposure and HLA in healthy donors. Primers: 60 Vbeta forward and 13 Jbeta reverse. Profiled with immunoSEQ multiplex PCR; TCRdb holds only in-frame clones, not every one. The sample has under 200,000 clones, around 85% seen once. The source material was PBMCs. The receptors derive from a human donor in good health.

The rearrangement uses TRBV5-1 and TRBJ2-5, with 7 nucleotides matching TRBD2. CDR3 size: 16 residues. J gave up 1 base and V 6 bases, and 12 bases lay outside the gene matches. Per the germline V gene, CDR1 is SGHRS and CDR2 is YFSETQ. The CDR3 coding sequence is TGCGCCAGCACCCTAAGGGCTAGCGGTTTCCAAGAGACCCAGTACTTC. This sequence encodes CASTLRASGFQETQYF.

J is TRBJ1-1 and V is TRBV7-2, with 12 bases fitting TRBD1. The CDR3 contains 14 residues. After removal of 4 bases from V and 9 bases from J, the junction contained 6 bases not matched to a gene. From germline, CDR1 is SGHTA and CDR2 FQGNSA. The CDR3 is CASSYTGQGAKAFF. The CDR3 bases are TGTGCCAGCAGCTACACGGGACAGGGGGCGAAAGCTTTCTTT.

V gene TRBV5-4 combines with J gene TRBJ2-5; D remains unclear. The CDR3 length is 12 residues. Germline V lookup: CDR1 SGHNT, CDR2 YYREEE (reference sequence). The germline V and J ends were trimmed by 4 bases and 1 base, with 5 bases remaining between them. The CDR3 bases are TGTGCCAGCAGCCCGTCCCAAGAGACCCAGTACTTC. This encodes CASSPSQETQYF.

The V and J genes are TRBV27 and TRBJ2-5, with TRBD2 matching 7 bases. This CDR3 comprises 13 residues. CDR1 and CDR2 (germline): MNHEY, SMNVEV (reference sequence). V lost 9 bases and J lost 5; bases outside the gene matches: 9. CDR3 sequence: CASREPGGETQYF. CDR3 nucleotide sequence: TGTGCCAGTCGAGAACCCGGGGGGGAGACCCAGTACTTC.

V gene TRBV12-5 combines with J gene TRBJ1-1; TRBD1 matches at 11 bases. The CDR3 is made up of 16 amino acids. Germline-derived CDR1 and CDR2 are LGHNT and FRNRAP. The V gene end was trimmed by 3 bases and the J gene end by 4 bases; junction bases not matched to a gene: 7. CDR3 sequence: CASGFVPGQGVTEAFF. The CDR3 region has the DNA TGTGCTAGTGGTTTCGTACCGGGACAGGGGGTCACTGAAGCTTTCTTT.

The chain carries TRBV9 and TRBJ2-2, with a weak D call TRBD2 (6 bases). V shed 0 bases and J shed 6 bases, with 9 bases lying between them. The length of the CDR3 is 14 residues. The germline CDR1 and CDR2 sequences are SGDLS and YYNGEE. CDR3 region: CASSVEAGSGELFF. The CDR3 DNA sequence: TGTGCCAGCAGCGTAGAGGCGGGATCCGGGGAGCTGTTTTTT.

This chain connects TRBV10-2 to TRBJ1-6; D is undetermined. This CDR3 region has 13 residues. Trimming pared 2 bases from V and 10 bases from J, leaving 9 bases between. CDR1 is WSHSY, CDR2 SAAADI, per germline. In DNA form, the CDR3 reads TGCGCCAGCAGTGAGACCAGTAACTCACCCCTCCACTTT. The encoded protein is CASSETSNSPLHF.

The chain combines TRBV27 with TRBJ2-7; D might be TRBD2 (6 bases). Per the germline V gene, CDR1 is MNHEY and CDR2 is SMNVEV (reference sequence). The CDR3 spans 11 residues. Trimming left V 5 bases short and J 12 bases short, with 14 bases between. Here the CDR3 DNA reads TGTGCCAGCAGTAGGGGACTCCTCCTGTACTTC. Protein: CASSRGLLLYF.

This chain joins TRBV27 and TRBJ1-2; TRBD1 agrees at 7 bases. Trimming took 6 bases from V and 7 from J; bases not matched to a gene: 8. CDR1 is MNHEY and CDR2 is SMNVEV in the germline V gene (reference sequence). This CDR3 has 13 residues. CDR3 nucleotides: TGTGCCAGCAGGGGGGACAGTCAGTCTGGCTACACCTTC. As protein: CASRGDSQSGYTF.

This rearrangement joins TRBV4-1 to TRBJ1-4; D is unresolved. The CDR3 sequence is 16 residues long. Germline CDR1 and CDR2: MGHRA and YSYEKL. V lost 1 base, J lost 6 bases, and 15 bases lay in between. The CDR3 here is CASSQGQVPIYEKLFF. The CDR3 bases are TGCGCCAGCAGCCAAGGGCAGGTACCGATTTATGAAAAACTGTTTTTT.

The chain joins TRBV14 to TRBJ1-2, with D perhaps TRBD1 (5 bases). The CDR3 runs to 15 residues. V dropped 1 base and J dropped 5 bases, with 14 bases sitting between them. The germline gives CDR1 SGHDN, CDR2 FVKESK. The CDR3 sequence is CASSQGDSSRYGYTF. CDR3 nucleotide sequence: TGTGCCAGCAGCCAAGGCGACAGTAGTAGGTATGGCTACACCTTC. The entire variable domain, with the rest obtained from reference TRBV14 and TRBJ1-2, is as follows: EAGVTQFPSHSVIEKGQTVTLRCDPISGHDNLYWYRRVMGKEIKFLLHFVKESKQDESGMPNNRFLAERTGGTYSTLKVQPAELEDSGVYFCASSQGDSSRYGYTFGSGTRLTVV.

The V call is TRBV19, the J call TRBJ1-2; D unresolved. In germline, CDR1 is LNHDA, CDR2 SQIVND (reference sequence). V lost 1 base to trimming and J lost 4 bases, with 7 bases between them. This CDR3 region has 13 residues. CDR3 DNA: TGTGCCAGTAGTATAGGAGACATCTATGGCTACACCTTC. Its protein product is CASSIGDIYGYTF.

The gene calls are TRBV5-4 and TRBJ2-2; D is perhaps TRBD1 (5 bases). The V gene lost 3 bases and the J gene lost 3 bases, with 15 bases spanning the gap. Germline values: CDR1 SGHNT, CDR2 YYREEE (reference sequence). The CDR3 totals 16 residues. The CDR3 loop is CASSSKDTVYTGELFF. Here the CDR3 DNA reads TGTGCCAGCAGCTCGAAGGACACGGTATACACCGGGGAGCTGTTTTTT.

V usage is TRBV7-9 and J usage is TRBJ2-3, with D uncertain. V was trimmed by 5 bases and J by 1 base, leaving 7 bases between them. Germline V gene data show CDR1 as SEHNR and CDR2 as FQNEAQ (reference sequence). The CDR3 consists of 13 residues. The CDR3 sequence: CASSPEGTDTQYF. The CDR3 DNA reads TGTGCCAGCAGCCCTGAGGGCACAGATACGCAGTATTTT.

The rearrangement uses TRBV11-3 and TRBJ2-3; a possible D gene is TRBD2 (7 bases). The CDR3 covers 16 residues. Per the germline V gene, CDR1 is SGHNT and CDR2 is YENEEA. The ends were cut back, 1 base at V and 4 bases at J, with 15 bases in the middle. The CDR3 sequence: CASSLGGASGADTQYF. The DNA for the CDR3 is TGTGCCAGCAGCTTAGGGGGGGCTAGCGGTGCAGATACGCAGTATTTT.

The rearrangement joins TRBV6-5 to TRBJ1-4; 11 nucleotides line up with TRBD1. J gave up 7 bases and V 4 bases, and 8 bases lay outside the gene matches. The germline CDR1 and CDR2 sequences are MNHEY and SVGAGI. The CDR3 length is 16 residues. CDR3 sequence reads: CASSSRTGGEGEKLFF. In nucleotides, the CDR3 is TGTGCCAGCAGTTCCCGGACAGGGGGCGAGGGTGAAAAACTGTTTTTT.

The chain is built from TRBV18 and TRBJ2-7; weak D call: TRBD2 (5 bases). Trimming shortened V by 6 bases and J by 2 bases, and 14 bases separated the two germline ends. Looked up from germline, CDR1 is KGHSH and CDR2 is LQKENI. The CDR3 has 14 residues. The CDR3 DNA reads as TGTGCCAGCTCTGTAGCGACTTTGGCCTACGAGCAGTACTTC. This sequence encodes CASSVATLAYEQYF.

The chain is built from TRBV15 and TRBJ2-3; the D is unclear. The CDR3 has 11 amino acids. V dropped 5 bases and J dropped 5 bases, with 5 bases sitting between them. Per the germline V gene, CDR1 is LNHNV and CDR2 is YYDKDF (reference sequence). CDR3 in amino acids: CATSRLDTQYF. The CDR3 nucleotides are TGTGCCACCAGCCGACTAGATACGCAGTATTTT. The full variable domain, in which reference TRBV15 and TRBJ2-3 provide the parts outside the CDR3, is DAMVIQNPRYQVTQFGKPVTLSCSQTLNHNVMYWYQQKSSQAPKLLFHYYDKDFNNEADTPDNFQSRRPNTSFCFLDIRSPGLGDTAMYLCATSRLDTQYFGPGTRLTVL.

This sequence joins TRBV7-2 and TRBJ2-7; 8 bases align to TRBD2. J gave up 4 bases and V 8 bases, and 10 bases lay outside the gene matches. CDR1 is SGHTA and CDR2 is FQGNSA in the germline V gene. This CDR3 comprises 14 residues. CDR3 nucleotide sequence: TGTGCCAGCGCTTTAGGACTAGCAGGATACGAGCAGTACTTC. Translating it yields CASALGLAGYEQYF.

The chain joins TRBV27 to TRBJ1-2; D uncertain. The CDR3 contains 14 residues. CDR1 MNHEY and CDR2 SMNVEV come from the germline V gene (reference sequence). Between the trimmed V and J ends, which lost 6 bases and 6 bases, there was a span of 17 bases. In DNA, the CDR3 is TGTGCCAGCAGCCCGGCGTGGAGGGAAGATGGCTACACCTTC. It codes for CASSPAWREDGYTF.

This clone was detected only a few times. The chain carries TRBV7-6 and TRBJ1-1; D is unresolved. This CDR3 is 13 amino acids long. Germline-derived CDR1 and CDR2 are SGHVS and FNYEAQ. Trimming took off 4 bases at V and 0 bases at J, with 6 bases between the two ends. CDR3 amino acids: CASSSTVNTEAFF. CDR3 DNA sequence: TGTGCCAGCAGCTCTACAGTGAACACTGAAGCTTTCTTT.

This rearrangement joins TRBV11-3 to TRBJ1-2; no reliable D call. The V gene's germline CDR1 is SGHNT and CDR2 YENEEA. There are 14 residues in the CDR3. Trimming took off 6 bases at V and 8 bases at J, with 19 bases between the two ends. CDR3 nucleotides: TGTGCCAGCAGTTCTAGCCGTAGCGGTGGAGGCTACACCTTC. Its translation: CASSSSRSGGGYTF.

Here the CDR3 DNA reads TGCGCCAGCGGAACCCTTACAGGGCTGAACACTGAAGCTTTCTTT. Amino acids: CASGTLTGLNTEAFF. The V call is TRBV10-1, the J call TRBJ1-1; the D gene is possibly TRBD1 (6 bases). From germline, CDR1 is WNHNN and CDR2 SYGVQD (reference sequence). The V end lost 8 bases, the J end lost 0 bases, and 16 bases lay between the germline ends. The CDR3 spans 15 residues.

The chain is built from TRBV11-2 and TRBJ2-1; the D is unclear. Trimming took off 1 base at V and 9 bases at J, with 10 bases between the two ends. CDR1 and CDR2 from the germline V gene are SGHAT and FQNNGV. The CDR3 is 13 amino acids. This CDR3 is CASSLVVWAEQFF. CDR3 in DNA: TGTGCCAGCAGCTTAGTGGTATGGGCTGAGCAGTTCTTC.

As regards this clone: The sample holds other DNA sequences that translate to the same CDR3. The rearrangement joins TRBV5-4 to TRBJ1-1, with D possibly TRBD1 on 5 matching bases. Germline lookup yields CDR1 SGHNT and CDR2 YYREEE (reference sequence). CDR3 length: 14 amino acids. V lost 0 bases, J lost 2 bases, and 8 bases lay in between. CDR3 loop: CASSLGDRNTEAFF. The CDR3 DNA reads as TGTGCCAGCAGCTTGGGAGACAGAAACACTGAAGCTTTCTTT. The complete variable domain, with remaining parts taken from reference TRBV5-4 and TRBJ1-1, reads ETGVTQSPTHLIKTRGQQVTLRCSSQSGHNTVSWYQQALGQGPQFIFQYYREEENGRGNFPPRFSGLQFPNYSSELNVNALELDDSALYLCASSLGDRNTEAFFGQGTRLTVV.

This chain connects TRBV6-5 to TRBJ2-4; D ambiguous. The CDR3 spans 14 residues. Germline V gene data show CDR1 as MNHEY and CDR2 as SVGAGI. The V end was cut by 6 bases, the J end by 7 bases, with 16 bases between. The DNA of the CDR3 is TGTGCCAGCAGACCTGAGCAATTTGAGAACATTCAGTACTTC. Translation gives CASRPEQFENIQYF.

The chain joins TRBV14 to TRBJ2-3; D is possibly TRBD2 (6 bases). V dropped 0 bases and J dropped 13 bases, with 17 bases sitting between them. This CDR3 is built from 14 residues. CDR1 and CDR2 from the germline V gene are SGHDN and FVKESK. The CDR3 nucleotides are TGTGCCAGCAGCCAAGATCTGGGGGGAGCTTTGAAGTATTTT. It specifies CASSQDLGGALKYF.

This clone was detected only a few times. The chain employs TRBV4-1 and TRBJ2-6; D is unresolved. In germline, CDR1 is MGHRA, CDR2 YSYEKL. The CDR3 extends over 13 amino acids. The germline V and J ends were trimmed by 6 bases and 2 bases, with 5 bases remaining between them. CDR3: CASSNAGANVLTF. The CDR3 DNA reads TGCGCCAGCAGTAATGCTGGGGCCAACGTCCTGACTTTC.

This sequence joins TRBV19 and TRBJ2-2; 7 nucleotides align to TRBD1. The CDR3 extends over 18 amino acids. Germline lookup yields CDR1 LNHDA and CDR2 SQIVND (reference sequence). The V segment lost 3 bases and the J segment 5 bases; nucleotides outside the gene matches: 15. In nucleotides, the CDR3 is TGTGCCAGTAGTATCTTGCGATACAGGGGTACGAGTACCGGGGAGCTGTTTTTT. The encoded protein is CASSILRYRGTSTGELFF.

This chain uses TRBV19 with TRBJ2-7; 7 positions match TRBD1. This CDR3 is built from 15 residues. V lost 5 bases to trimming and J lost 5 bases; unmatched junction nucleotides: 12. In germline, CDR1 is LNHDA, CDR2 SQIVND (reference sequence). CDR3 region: CASSAVTGVRNEQYF. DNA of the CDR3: TGTGCCAGTAGTGCCGTAACAGGGGTCCGGAACGAGCAGTACTTC.

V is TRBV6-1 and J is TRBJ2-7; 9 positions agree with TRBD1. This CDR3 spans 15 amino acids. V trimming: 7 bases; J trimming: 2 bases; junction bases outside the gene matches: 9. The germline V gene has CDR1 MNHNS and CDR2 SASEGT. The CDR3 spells CASNPGTGRAYEQYF. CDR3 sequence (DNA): TGTGCCAGCAACCCCGGGACAGGGAGGGCCTACGAGCAGTACTTC.

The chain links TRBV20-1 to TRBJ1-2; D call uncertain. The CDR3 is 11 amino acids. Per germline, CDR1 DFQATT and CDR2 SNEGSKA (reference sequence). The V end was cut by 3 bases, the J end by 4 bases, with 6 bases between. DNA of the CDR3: TGCAGTGCTAGCTTGGCCTATGGCTACACCTTC. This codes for CSASLAYGYTF.